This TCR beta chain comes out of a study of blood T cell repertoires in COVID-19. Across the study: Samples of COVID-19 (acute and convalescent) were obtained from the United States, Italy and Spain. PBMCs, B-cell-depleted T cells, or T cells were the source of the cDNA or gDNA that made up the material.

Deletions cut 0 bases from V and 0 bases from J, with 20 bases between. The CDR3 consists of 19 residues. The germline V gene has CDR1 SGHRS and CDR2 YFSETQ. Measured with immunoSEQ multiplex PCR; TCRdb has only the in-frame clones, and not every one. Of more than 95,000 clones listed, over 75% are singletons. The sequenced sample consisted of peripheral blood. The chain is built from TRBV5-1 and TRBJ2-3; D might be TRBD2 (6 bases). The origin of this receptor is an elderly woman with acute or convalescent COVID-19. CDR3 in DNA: TGCGCCAGCAGCTTGGAATTCGGGGTAGCGGCCTCTAGCACAGATACGCAGTATTTT. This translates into CASSLEFGVAASSTDTQYF.